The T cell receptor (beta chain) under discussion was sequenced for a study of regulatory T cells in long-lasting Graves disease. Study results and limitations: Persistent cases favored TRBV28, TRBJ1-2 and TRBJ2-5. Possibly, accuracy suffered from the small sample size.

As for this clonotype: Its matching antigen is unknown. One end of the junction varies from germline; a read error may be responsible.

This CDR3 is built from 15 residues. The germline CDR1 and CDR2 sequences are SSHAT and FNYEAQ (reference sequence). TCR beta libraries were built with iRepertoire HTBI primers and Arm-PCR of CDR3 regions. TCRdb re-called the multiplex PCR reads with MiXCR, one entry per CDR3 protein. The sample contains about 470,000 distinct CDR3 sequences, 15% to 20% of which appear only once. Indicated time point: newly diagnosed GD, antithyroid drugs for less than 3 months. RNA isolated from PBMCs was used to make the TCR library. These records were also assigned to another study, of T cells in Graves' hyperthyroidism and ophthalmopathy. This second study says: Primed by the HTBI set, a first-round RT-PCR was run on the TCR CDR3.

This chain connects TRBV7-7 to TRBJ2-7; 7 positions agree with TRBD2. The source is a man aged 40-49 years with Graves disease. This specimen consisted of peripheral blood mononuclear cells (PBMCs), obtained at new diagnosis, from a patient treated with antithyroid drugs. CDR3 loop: CASSLALSGAYEQYF. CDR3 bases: TGTGCTAGCAGCTTAGCGTTGAGCGGGGCCTACGAGCAGTACTTC.